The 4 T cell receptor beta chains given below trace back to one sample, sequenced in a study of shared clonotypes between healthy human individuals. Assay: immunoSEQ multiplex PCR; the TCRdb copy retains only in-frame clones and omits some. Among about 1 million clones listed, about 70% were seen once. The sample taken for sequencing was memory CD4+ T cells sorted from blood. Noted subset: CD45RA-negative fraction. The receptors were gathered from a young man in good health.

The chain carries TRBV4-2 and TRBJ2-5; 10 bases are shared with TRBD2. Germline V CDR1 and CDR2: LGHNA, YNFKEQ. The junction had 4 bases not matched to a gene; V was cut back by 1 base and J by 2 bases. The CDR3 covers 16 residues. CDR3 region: CASSQGRSGGQETQYF. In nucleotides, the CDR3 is TGTGCCAGCAGCCAAGGTCGTAGCGGGGGGCAAGAGACCCAGTACTTC.

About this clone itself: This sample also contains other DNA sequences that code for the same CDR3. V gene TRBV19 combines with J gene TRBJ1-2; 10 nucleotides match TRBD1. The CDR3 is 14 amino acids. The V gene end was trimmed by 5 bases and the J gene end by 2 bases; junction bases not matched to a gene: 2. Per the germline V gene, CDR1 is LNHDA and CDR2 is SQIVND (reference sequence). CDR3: CASSRDRGNYGYTF. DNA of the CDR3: TGTGCCAGTAGTCGGGACAGGGGAAACTATGGCTACACCTTC. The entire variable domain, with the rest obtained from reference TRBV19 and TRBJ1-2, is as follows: DGGITQSPKYLFRKEGQNVTLSCEQNLNHDAMYWYRQDPGQGLRLIYYSQIVNDFQKGDIAEGYSVSREKKESFPLTVTSAQKNPTAFYLCASSRDRGNYGYTFGSGTRLTVV.

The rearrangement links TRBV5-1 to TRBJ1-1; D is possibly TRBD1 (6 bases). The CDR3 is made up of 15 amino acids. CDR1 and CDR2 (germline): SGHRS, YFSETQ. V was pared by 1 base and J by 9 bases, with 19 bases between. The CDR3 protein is CASSLTGTPNNQAFF. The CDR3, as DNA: TGCGCCAGCAGCTTGACCGGGACACCGAACAATCAAGCTTTCTTT.

Here the CDR3 reads CASNYRDLTDTQYF. CDR3 DNA: TGTGCCTCAAACTACAGGGATCTCACAGATACGCAGTATTTT. The chain is built from TRBV30 and TRBJ2-3; the D gene is possibly TRBD1 (6 bases). The CDR3 loop spans 14 amino acids. V was trimmed by 7 bases and J by 2 bases, leaving 16 bases between them. Germline V gene lookup returns CDR1 GTSNPN and CDR2 SVGIG (reference sequence).